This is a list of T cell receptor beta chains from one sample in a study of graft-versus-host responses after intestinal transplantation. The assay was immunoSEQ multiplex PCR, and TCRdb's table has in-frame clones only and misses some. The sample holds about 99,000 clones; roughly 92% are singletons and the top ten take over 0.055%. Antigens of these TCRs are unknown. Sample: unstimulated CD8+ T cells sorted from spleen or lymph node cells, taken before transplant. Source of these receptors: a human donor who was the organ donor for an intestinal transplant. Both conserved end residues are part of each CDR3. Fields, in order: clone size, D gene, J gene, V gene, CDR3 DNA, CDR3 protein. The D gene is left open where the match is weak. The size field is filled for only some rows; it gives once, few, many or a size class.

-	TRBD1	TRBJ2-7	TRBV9	TGTGCCAGCAGCCCGACGACAGGGTTCGACGAGCAGTACTTC	CASSPTTGFDEQYF
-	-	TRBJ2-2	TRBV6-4	TGTGCCAGCAGTACCGGACAGATAGACACCGGGGAGCTGTTTTTT	CASSTGQIDTGELFF
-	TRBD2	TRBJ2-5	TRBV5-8	TGTGCCAGCAGCTTGACCGGGACTACCTCCGCCCGGGAGACCCAGTACTTC	CASSLTGTTSARETQYF
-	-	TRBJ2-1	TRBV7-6	TGTGCCAGCAGCTTTAAATCCCTAGCGCTAGAGTACAATGAGCAGTTCTTC	CASSFKSLALEYNEQFF
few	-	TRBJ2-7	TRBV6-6	TGTGCCAGCAGCCCAGGGGAGGGTTCCGAGCAGTACTTC	CASSPGEGSEQYF
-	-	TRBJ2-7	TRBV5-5	TGTGCCAGCAGCTTGTTTCGGGGTTCCTACGAGCAGTACTTC	CASSLFRGSYEQYF
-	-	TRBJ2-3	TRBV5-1	TGCGCCAGCAGCTTCTTGGCCTCCGACACAGATACGCAGTATTTT	CASSFLASDTDTQYF
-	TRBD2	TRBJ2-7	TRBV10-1	TGCGCCAGCAGTGAGGCTAGCGGGAGTTACGAGCAGTACTTC	CASSEASGSYEQYF
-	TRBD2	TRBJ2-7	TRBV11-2	TGTGCCAGCAGCTTGGAGAGCGGGGGGCCCCCTTACGAGCAGTACTTC	CASSLESGGPPYEQYF
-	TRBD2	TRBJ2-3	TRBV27	TGTGCCAGCAGTTTATCGTTCACTAGCGGATACACAGATACGCAGTATTTT	CASSLSFTSGYTDTQYF
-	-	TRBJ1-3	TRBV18	TGTGCCAGCTCACCATATTCGTCTGGAAACACCATATATTTT	CASSPYSSGNTIYF
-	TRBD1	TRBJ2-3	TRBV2	TGTGCCAGCAGTGGGTTGGGGACAGGGGCGGTCGATACGCAGTATTTT	CASSGLGTGAVDTQYF
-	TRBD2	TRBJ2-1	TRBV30	TGTGCCAGAAGCGGGGCGGCATACAATGAGCAGTTCTTC	CARSGAAYNEQFF
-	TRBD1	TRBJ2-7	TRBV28	TGTGCCAGCAGTTTATGGAGACAGGGGGGACCCCACTACTACGAGCAGTACTTC	CASSLWRQGGPHYYEQYF
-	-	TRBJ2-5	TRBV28	TGTGCCAGCAGTTTTTTTTTGGCAAAACCGATGGAGACCCAGTACTTC	CASSFFLAKPMETQYF
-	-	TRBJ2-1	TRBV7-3	TGTGCCAGCAGCTTAAATGGAGGGGTCTGGAATGAGCAGTTCTTC	CASSLNGGVWNEQFF
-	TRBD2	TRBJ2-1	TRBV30	TGTGCCTTGGCCCTAGCGGGAGCCTTCAATGAGCAGTTCTTC	CALALAGAFNEQFF
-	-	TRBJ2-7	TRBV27	TGTGCCAGCGGCCCAGCGGCCGAGCAGTACTTC	CASGPAAEQYF
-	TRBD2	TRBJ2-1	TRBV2	TGTGCCAGCAGTGGACTAGCGGGGGCCTTCAATGAGCAGTTCTTC	CASSGLAGAFNEQFF
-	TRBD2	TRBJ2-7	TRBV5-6	TGTGCCAGCAGCTTGCTAGCGGGATTTTCCGAGCAGTACTTC	CASSLLAGFSEQYF
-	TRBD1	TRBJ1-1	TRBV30	TGTGCCTGGAGTGAAGGGGGCGGCACTGAAGCTTTCTTT	CAWSEGGGTEAFF
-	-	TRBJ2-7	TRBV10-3	TGTGCCATCAGTGAGGCGACAGCCGAGCAGTACTTC	CAISEATAEQYF
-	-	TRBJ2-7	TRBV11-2	TGTGCCAGCAGCTTAGGACAGACCTACGAGCAGTACTTC	CASSLGQTYEQYF
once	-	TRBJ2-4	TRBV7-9	TGTGCCAGCAGCTTAGAAATCGCTAGCGTGGCCAAAAACATTCAGTACTTC	CASSLEIASVAKNIQYF
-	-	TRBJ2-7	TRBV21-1	TGTGCCAGCGTCCAACAGGGGGTTGGCGAGCAGTACTTC	CASVQQGVGEQYF
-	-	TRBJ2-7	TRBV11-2	TGTGCCAGCACCCCGGAGTACATAGCCTACGAGCAGTACTTC	CASTPEYIAYEQYF
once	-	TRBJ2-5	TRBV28	TGTGCCAGCAGTGCTCTAGTGCTCCAGACCCAGTACTTC	CASSALVLQTQYF
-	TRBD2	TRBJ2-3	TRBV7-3	TGTGCCAGCAGCTTAGGACCTAGCGGGAGTGGGACAGATACGCAGTATTTT	CASSLGPSGSGTDTQYF
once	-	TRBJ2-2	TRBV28	TGTGCCAGCAGTCCACAGGGTATCGGCACCGGGGAGCTGTTTTTT	CASSPQGIGTGELFF
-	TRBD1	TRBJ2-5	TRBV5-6	TGTGCCAGCAGCCCGAGCCTCCAGGGGGTAGAGACCCAGTACTTC	CASSPSLQGVETQYF
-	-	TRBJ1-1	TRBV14	TGTGCCAGCAGCCTAGAAGAGGTGGGGCGTACGACCAACACTGAAGCTTTCTTT	CASSLEEVGRTTNTEAFF
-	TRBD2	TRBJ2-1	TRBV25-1	TGTGCCAGCCAAGGGGAAGCCTGGGGACTAGAGCAGTTCTTC	CASQGEAWGLEQFF
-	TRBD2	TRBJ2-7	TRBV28	TGTGCCAGCAGCTCATACAACACTGGACTAGCGGAAATCTACGAGCAGTACTTC	CASSSYNTGLAEIYEQYF
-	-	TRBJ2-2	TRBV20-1	TGCAGTGCTAGATTTCTGGGGGAGCTGTTTTTT	CSARFLGELFF
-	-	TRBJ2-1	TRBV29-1	TGCAGCGTTGAAGATGCAGGGGACGGAGTCCATGAGCAGTTCTTC	CSVEDAGDGVHEQFF
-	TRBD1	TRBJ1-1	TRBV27	TGTGCCAGCAGCCAGACAGGGTACACTGAAGCTTTCTTT	CASSQTGYTEAFF
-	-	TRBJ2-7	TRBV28	TGTGCCAGCCTCAGTAGGAGTTCCAACGAGCAGTACTTC	CASLSRSSNEQYF
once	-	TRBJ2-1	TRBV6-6	TGTGCCAGCAGTTATCGAGGCGAGCAGTTCTTC	CASSYRGEQFF
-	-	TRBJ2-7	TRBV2	TGTGCCAGCACCAAGGAGGGGGGAGCGGGGGAGCAGTACTTC	CASTKEGGAGEQYF
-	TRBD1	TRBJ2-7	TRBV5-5	TGTGCCAGCAGGGCCGGGACAGGGCGTCTAGAGCAGTACTTC	CASRAGTGRLEQYF
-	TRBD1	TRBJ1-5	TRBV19	TGTGCCAGTAGTATAGGTTTCAGGGGGGAGAGGCCCCAGCATTTT	CASSIGFRGERPQHF
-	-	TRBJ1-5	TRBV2	TGTGCCAGCAGGACAGGATTTAGCAATCAGCCCCAGCATTTT	CASRTGFSNQPQHF
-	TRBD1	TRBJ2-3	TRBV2	TGTGCCGTACGAAATCCACGAACAGGGGAAGATACGCAGTATTTT	CAVRNPRTGEDTQYF
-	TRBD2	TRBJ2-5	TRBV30	TGTGCCTGGATCCCCGGGACTAGCGGGAGGGCCGCGTGGGAGACCCAGTACTTC	CAWIPGTSGRAAWETQYF
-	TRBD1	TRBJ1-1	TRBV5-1	TGCGCCAGCAGCAGCTCGGGACAGGGCGTCGACACTGAAGCTTTCTTT	CASSSSGQGVDTEAFF
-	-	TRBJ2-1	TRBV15	TGTGCCACCAGCAGAGTGGCAGGCTACAATGAGCAGTTCTTC	CATSRVAGYNEQFF
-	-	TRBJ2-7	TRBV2	TGTGCCAGCAGCGGAATCGGAGTGACTACCTTGTACGAGCAGTACTTC	CASSGIGVTTLYEQYF
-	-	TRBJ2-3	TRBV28	TGTGCCAGCAGTTTAGATGTTGGGGGCGCAGATACGCAGTATTTT	CASSLDVGGADTQYF
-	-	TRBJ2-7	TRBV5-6	TGTGCCAGCAGCTTGACAGGGACCTACGAGCAGTACTTC	CASSLTGTYEQYF
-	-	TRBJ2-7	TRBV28	TGTGCCAGCAGTCTACCCCGGGGATACGAGCAGTACTTC	CASSLPRGYEQYF
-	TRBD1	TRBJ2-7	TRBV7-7	TGTGCCAGCAGCTTACTCCCCGGGACAGCTTTTTACGAGCAGTACTTC	CASSLLPGTAFYEQYF
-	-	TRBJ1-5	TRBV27	TGTGCCAGCAGTGGGGCGGGGGGGTATCAGCCCCAGCATTTT	CASSGAGGYQPQHF
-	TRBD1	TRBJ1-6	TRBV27	TGTGCCAGCAGGACAGGGGATTCACCCCTCCACTTT	CASRTGDSPLHF